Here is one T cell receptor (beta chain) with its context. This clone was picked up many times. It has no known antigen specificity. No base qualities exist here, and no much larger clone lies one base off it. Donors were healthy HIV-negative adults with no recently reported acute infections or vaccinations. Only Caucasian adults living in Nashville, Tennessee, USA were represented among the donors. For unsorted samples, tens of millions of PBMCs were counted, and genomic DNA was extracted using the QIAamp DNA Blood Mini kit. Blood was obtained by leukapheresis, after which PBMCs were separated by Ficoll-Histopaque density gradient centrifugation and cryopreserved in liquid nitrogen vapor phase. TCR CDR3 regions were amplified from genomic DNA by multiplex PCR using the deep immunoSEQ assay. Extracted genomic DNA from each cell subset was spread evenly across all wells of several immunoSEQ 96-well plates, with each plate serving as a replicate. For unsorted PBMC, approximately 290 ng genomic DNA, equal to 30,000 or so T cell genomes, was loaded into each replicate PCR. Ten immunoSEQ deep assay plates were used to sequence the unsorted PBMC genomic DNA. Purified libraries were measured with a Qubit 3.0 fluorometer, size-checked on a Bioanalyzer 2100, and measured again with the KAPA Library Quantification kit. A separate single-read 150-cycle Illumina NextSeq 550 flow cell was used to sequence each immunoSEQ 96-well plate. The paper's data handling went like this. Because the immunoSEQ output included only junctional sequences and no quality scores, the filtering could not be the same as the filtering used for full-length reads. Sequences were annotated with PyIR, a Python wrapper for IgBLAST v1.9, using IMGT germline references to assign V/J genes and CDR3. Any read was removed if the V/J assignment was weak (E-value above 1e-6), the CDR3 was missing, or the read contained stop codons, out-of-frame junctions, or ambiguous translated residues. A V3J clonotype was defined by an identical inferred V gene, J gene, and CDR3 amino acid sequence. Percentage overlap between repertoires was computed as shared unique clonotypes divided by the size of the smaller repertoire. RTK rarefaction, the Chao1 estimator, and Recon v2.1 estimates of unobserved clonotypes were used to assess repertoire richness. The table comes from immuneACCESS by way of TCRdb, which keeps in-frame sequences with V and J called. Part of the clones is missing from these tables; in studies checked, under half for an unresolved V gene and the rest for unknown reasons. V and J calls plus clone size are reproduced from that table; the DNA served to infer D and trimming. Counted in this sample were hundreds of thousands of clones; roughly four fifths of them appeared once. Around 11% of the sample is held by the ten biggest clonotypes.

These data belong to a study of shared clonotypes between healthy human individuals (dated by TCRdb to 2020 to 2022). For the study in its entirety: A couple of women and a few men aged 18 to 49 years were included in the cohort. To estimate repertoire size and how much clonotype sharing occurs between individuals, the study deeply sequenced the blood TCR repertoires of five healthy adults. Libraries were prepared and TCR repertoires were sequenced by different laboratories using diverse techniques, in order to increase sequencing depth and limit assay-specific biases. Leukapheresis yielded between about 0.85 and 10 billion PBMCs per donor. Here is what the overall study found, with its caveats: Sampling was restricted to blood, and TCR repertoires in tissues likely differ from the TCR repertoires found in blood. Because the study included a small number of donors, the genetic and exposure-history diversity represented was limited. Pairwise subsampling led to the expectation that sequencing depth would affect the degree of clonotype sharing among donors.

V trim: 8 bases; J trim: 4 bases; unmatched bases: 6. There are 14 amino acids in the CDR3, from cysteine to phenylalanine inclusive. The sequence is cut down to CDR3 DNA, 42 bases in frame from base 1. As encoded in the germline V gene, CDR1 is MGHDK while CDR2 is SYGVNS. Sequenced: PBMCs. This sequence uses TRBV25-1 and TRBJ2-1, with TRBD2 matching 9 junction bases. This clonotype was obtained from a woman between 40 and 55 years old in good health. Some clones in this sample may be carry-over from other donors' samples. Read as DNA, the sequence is TGTGCCAGCGTAGCGGGAGTGAGTTACAATGAGCAGTTCTTC. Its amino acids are CASVAGVSYNEQFF.